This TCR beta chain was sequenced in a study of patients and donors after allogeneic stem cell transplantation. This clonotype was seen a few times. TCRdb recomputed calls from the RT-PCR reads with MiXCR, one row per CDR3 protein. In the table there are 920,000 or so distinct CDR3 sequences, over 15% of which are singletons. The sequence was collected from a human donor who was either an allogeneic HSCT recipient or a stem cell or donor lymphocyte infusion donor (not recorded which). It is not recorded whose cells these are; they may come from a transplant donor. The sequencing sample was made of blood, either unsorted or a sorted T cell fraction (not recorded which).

This CDR3 is CASRPGDRAYNEQFF. CDR3 DNA: TGTGCCAGCAGACCAGGGGACAGGGCCTACAATGAGCAGTTCTTC. V is TRBV7-3 and J is TRBJ2-1; TRBD1 agrees at 9 bases. CDR1 and CDR2 from the germline V gene are SGHTA and FQGTGA. J lost 2 bases, V lost 6 bases, and 5 bases had no gene match. The CDR3 loop spans 15 amino acids. Complete variable domain (other parts from reference TRBV7-3 and TRBJ2-1): GAGVSQTPSNKVTEKGKYVELRCDPISGHTALYWYRQSLGQGPEFLIYFQGTGAADDSGLPNDRFFAVRPEGSVSTLKIQRTERGDSAVYLCASRPGDRAYNEQFFGPGTRLTVL.